These 5 T cell receptor beta chains came from one sample sequenced in a study of tumor-infiltrating lymphocytes in primary liver carcinoma. The template, approximately 500 ng total RNA, yielded TCR beta cDNA made with a constant-region primer. Libraries for TCR beta were built through three nested multiplex PCR rounds, which together made up a slightly modified ARM-PCR procedure. TRBV1-TRBV30 forward primers paired with a C-beta reverse primer were used in the first two PCR rounds, which ran roughly 9 cycles each. TCRdb itself ran the multiplex PCR reads through MiXCR, one entry per CDR3 protein. The sample records approximately 340,000 distinct CDR3 sequences, 65% being singletons. Both blood RNA, taken from unsorted whole blood, and germline DNA were extracted. Sequencing was carried out using peripheral blood. The receptors derive from a man aged 35-49 years with primary liver carcinoma and hepatitis B virus infection.

This clonotype was seen more than once but under ten times. V and J are TRBV11-2 and TRBJ1-2; 8 bases align to TRBD1. V dropped 3 bases and J dropped 8; count of bases not matched to a gene: 11. This CDR3 spans 15 amino acids. The germline V gene encodes CDR1 SGHAT and CDR2 FQNNGV. The CDR3 here is CASSFSITGGGGYTF. Here the CDR3 DNA reads TGTGCCAGCAGCTTCTCAATCACAGGGGGAGGAGGCTACACCTTC.

This clonotype came up a few times. The chain joins TRBV12-3 or TRBV12-4 to TRBJ2-3; 9 bases are a match to TRBD2. V shed 6 bases, J shed 0 bases, and the junction held 7 bases outside the gene matches. This CDR3 is built from 16 residues. Here the CDR3 DNA reads TGTGCCAGCAGCGTCCACCTAGCGGGGAGCACAGATACGCAGTATTTT. Translation: CASSVHLAGSTDTQYF.

Comments on this clonotype: A read error may account for a junction end that differs from germline. The chain has TRBV12-3 or TRBV12-4 and TRBJ2-7; 9 nucleotides match TRBD2. The CDR3 spans 15 residues. The CDR3 loop reads CVSSFGGGRVGEQYF. The CDR3 bases are TGTGTCAGCAGTTTCGGTGGCGGGAGGGTCGGCGAGCAGTACTTC.

The gene calls are TRBV11-2 and TRBJ2-1; no clear D gene. The CDR3 consists of 15 residues. With 0 bases removed from V and 4 bases from J, the gap between germline ends came to 10 bases. Germline loops: CDR1 SGHAT, CDR2 FQNNGV. As DNA, the CDR3 is TGTGCCAGCAGCTTAGATCCTAAATCATACAATGAGCAGTTCTTC. Protein sequence: CASSLDPKSYNEQFF.

A remark on this clonotype: This may arise from a read error, as a much more abundant clone is one base away. The chain employs TRBV29-1 and TRBJ1-2, with a weak D call TRBD1 (5 bases). This CDR3 is built from 15 residues. The germline V gene encodes CDR1 SQVTM and CDR2 ANQGSEA. In DNA, the CDR3 is TGCAGCGTTGAGGGACGCATGACATTTGGCTATGGCCACACCTTC. Protein: CSVEGRMTFGYGHTF. Full variable domain (outside the CDR3, taken from reference TRBV29-1 and TRBJ1-2): SAVISQKPSRDICQRGTSLTIQCQVDSQVTMMFWYRQQPGQSLTLIATANQGSEATYESGFVIDKFPISRPNLTFSTLTVSNMSPEDSSIYLCSVEGRMTFGYGHTFGSGTRLTVV.